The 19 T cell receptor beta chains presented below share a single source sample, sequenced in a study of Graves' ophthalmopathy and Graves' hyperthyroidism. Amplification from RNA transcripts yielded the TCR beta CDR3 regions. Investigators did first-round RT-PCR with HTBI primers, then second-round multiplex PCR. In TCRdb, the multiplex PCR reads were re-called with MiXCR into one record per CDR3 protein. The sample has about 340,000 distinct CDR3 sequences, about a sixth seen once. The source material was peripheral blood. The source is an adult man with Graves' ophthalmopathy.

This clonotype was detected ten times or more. CDR3 DNA: TGTGCCAGCACCCTAAATAGGAACACTGAAGCTTTCTTT. It yields the protein CASTLNRNTEAFF. This chain uses TRBV27 with TRBJ1-1; D is unclear. Germline V gene data show CDR1 as MNHEY and CDR2 as SMNVEV (reference sequence). With 7 bases removed from V and 1 base from J, the gap between germline ends came to 10 bases. This CDR3 comprises 13 residues.

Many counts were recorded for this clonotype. The CDR3, as DNA: TGTGCCAGCAGCCAAGTAACAGGGAGTCGGTTAGAGACCCAGTACTTC. It codes for CASSQVTGSRLETQYF. This chain joins TRBV7-8 and TRBJ2-5, with a tentative D call TRBD1 (6 bases). V lost 5 bases and J 4 bases, leaving 20 bases between the germline ends. Germline CDR1 SGHVS, CDR2 FQNEAQ. The CDR3 totals 16 residues.

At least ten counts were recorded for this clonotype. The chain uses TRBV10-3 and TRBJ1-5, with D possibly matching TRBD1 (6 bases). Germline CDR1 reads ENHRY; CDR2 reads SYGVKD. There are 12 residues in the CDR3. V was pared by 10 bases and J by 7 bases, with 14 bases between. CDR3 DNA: TGTGCCACCTCACAGGGAAACCAGCCCCAGCATTTT. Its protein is CATSQGNQPQHF.

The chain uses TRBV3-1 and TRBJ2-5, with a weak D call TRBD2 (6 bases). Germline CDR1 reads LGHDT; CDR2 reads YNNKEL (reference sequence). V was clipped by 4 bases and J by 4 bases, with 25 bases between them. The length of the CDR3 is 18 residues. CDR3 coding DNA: TGTGCCAGCAGCCCAAGCCCACCGGTACACGGGAGCGGAGAGACCCAGTACTTC. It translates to CASSPSPPVHGSGETQYF.

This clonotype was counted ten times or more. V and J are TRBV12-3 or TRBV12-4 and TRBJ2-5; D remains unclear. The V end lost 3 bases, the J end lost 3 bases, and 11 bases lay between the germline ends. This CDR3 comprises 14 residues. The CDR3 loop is CASSLGNNEETQYF. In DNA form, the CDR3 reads TGTGCCAGCAGTTTGGGCAACAATGAAGAGACCCAGTACTTC.

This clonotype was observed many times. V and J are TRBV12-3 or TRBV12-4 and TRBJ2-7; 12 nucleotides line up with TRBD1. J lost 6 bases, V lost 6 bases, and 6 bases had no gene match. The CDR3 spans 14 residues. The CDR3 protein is CASRPGQGAVEQYF. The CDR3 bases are TGTGCCAGCAGACCGGGACAGGGGGCAGTCGAGCAGTACTTC.

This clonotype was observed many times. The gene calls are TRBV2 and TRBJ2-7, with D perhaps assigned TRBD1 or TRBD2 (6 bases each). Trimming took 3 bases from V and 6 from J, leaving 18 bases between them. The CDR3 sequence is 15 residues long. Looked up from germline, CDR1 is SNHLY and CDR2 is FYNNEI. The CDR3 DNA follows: TGTGCCAGCAGTGAGGGGCCGGGGGCGCCCCGCGAGCAGTACTTC. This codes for CASSEGPGAPREQYF.

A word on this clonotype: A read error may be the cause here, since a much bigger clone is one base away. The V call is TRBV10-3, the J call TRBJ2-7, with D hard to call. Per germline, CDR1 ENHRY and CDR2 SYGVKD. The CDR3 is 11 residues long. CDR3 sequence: CATSELGEQYF. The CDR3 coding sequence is TGTGCCACCAGTGAACTGGGCGAGCAGTACTTC.

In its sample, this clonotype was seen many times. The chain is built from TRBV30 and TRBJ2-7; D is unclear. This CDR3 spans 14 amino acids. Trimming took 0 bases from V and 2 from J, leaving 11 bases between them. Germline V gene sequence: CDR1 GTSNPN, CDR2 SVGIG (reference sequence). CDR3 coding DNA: TGTGCCTGGAGTGTACGCCCCAGCACCTACGAGCAGTACTTC. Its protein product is CAWSVRPSTYEQYF.

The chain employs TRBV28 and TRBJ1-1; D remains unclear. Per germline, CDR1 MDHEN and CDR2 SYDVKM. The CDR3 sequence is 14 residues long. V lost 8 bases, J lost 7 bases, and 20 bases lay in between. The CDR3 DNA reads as TGTGCCAGCGCCCTCATTAGGGCAAAAAATGAAGCTTTCTTT. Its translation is CASALIRAKNEAFF.

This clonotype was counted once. CDR3 sequence (DNA): TGTGCCAGCAGCTTCGAGCGCACGGGGCAAGAGACCCAGTACTTC. This codes for CASSFERTGQETQYF. The chain joins TRBV28 to TRBJ2-5, with D perhaps matching TRBD2 (5 bases). Germline values: CDR1 MDHEN, CDR2 SYDVKM. Trimming cost V 6 bases and J 2 bases, with 16 bases left between them. This CDR3 comprises 15 residues.

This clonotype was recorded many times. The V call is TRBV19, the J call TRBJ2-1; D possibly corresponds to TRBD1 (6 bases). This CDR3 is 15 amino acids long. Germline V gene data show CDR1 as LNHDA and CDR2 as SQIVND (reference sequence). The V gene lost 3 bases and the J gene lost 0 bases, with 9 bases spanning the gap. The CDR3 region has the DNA TGTGCCAGTAGTATTGACAGGAGCTCCTACAATGAGCAGTTCTTC. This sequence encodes CASSIDRSSYNEQFF. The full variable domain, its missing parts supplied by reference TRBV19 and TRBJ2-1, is DGGITQSPKYLFRKEGQNVTLSCEQNLNHDAMYWYRQDPGQGLRLIYYSQIVNDFQKGDIAEGYSVSREKKESFPLTVTSAQKNPTAFYLCASSIDRSSYNEQFFGPGTRLTVL.

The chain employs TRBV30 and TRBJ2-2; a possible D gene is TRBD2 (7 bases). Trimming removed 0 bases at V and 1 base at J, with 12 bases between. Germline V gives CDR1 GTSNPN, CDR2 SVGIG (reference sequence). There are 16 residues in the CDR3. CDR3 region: CAWSVRGAGNTGELFF. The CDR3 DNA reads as TGTGCCTGGAGTGTACGGGGGGCAGGGAACACCGGGGAGCTGTTTTTT.

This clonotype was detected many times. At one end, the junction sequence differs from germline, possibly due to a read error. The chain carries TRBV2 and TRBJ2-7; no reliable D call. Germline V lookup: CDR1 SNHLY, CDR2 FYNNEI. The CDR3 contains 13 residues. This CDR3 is CASSSDRAYERYF. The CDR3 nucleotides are TGTGCCAGCAGCTCAGACCGAGCCTACGAGCGGTACTTC.

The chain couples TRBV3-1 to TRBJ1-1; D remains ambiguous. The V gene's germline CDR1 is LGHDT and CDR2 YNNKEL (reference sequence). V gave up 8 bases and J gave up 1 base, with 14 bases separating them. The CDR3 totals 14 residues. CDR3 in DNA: TGTGCCAGCGGAAACGGCTTTCGGAACACTGAAGCTTTCTTT. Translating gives CASGNGFRNTEAFF. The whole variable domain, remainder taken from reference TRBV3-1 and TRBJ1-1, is DTAVSQTPKYLVTQMGNDKSIKCEQNLGHDTMYWYKQDSKKFLKIMFSYNNKELIINETVPNRFSPKSPDKAHLNLHINSLELGDSAVYFCASGNGFRNTEAFFGQGTRLTVV.

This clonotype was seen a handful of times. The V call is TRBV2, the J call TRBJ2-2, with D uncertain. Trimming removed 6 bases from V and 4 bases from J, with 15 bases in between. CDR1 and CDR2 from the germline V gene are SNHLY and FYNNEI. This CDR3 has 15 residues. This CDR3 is CASSPNVELTGELFF. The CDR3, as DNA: TGTGCCAGCAGCCCTAATGTGGAGCTCACCGGGGAGCTGTTTTTT.

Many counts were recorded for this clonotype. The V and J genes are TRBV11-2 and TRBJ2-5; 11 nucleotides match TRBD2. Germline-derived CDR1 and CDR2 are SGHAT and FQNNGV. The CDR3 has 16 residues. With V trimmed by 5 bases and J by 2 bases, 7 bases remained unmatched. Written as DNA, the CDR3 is TGTGCCAGCAGCACCGGTAGCGGGAGGGTACAAGAGACCCAGTACTTC. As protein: CASSTGSGRVQETQYF.

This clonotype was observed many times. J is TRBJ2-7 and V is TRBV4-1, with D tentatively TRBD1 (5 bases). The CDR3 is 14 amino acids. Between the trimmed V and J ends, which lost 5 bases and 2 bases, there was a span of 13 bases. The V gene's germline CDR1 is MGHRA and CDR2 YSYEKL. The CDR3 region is CASSRPGITYEQYF. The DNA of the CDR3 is TGCGCCAGCAGCAGGCCAGGGATAACCTACGAGCAGTACTTC.

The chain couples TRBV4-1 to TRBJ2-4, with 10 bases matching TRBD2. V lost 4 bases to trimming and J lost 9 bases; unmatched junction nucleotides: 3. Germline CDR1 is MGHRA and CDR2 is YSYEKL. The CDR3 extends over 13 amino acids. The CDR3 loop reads CASSPVAGGIQYF. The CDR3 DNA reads TGCGCCAGCAGCCCAGTAGCGGGAGGCATTCAGTACTTC.